These 28 T cell receptor beta chains were all obtained from the same sample, sequenced in a study of T cells after yellow fever vaccination. TCRdb re-analysed the 5' RACE reads in MiXCR, keeping a single row per CDR3 protein. The table includes 200,000 to 250,000 distinct CDR3 sequences, about 3% detected once. The sequencing here drew on CD4+ T cells sorted from PBMCs, taken 10 days after the yellow fever booster vaccination. The receptors come from a man aged 18 to 35 who received the YFV17D yellow fever vaccine.

This clonotype was seen repeatedly, ten times or more. The chain joins TRBV7-9 to TRBJ1-1; 7 positions agree with TRBD1. The CDR3 spans 16 residues. The V gene's germline CDR1 is SEHNR and CDR2 FQNEAQ (reference sequence). The V segment lost 3 bases and the J segment 11 bases; nucleotides outside the gene matches: 18. The CDR3 bases are TGTGCCAGCAGCTTTCTATTTCCCACAGGGGTCTTGCTTGCTTTCTTT. This translates into CASSFLFPTGVLLAFF.

CDR3 sequence: CASSIQAGYGSGNTIYF. For the CDR3, the DNA is TGTGCCAGCAGCATTCAGGCGGGGTACGGCTCTGGAAACACCATATATTTT. The chain has TRBV5-5 and TRBJ1-3; D is unclear. Germline CDR1 is SGHKS and CDR2 is YYEKEE (reference sequence). Trimming removed 4 bases at V and 0 bases at J, with 17 bases between. CDR3 size: 17 residues.

This clonotype was observed a handful of times. The rearrangement joins TRBV5-1 to TRBJ2-5, with TRBD2 matching 7 bases. Germline V gene lookup returns CDR1 SGHRS and CDR2 YFSETQ. This CDR3 contains 15 residues. V gave up 0 bases and J gave up 3 bases; unmatched junction bases: 5. The CDR3 is CASSLAGTTEETQYF. The CDR3, as DNA: TGCGCCAGCAGCTTGGCAGGGACTACGGAAGAGACCCAGTACTTC.

This clonotype appeared many times. This chain uses TRBV29-1 with TRBJ2-2; perhaps TRBD2 as D (7 bases). The CDR3 runs to 16 residues. Trimming cost V 3 bases and J 0 bases, with 14 bases left between them. Germline assignment: CDR1 SQVTM and CDR2 ANQGSEA. The CDR3 region is CSVEGGALPNTGELFF. In nucleotides, the CDR3 is TGCAGCGTTGAGGGGGGGGCTCTACCGAACACCGGGGAGCTGTTTTTT.

V usage is TRBV12-3 or TRBV12-4 and J usage is TRBJ1-2; tentatively, D is TRBD1 (5 bases). This CDR3 spans 14 amino acids. Trimming took off 6 bases at V and 1 base at J, with 12 bases between the two ends. The CDR3 DNA reads as TGTGCCAGCAGGTCTGGGGGGTTTAACTATGGCTACACCTTC. Its protein product is CASRSGGFNYGYTF.

This clonotype occurred a few times. The rearrangement joins TRBV29-1 to TRBJ1-2; D possibly corresponds to TRBD1 (6 bases). The CDR3 contains 13 residues. Trimming cost V 5 bases and J 0 bases, with 10 bases left between them. The germline V gene has CDR1 SQVTM and CDR2 ANQGSEA. The CDR3 coding sequence is TGCAGCGTTTACAGGGTTGCTAACTATGGCTACACCTTC. Translated: CSVYRVANYGYTF.

This clonotype was counted at least ten times. The chain combines TRBV5-1 with TRBJ2-2, with D possibly matching TRBD2 (5 bases). Germline CDR1 is SGHRS and CDR2 is YFSETQ. This CDR3 has 15 amino acids. Between the trimmed V and J ends, which lost 2 bases and 2 bases, there was a span of 10 bases. The CDR3 region is CASSFRRENTGELFF. For the CDR3, the DNA is TGCGCCAGCAGCTTTCGTCGGGAAAACACCGGGGAGCTGTTTTTT.

This clonotype appeared many times. The V gene is TRBV12-3 or TRBV12-4, the J gene TRBJ2-5, with a possible D match to TRBD2 (5 bases). The CDR3 is 13 amino acids. With 6 bases removed from V and 5 bases from J, the gap between germline ends came to 13 bases. The CDR3 DNA follows: TGTGCCAGCAGCCCGAAGCGGAGGGAGACCCAGTACTTC. Its translation is CASSPKRRETQYF.

This clonotype was counted a few times. The gene calls are TRBV14 and TRBJ2-1, with D possibly TRBD2 on 6 matching bases. The V gene lost 5 bases and the J gene lost 2 bases, with 13 bases spanning the gap. The germline CDR1 and CDR2 sequences are SGHDN and FVKESK. The CDR3 is 15 amino acids. CDR3 DNA: TGTGCCAGCAGCTACCGGGACTCCGCCTACAATGAGCAGTTCTTC. It is translated as CASSYRDSAYNEQFF. The full variable domain, in which reference TRBV14 and TRBJ2-1 provide the parts outside the CDR3, is EAGVTQFPSHSVIEKGQTVTLRCDPISGHDNLYWYRRVMGKEIKFLLHFVKESKQDESGMPNNRFLAERTGGTYSTLKVQPAELEDSGVYFCASSYRDSAYNEQFFGPGTRLTVL.

This clonotype was observed at least ten times. This chain connects TRBV3-1 to TRBJ2-1; D is tentatively TRBD1 or TRBD2 (5 bases each). CDR3 length: 12 residues. CDR1 LGHDT and CDR2 YNNKEL come from the germline V gene (reference sequence). V lost 4 bases and J lost 12, with 13 bases in between. In nucleotides, the CDR3 is TGTGCCAGCAGCCTTGGGGACGCCGGGCAGTTCTTC. Amino acid sequence: CASSLGDAGQFF.

This clonotype has a handful of counts. The gene calls are TRBV18 and TRBJ1-1; possible D gene TRBD1, 6 bases. Deletions cut 3 bases from V and 4 bases from J, with 12 bases between. The length of the CDR3 is 14 residues. Germline-derived CDR1 and CDR2 are KGHSH and LQKENI. For the CDR3, the DNA is TGTGCCAGCTCACCGCGACAGGAACCCACTGAAGCTTTCTTT. It specifies CASSPRQEPTEAFF.

This clonotype was seen more than once but under ten times. This sequence joins TRBV3-1 and TRBJ1-4; possibly TRBD1 for D (5 bases). Germline V gene lookup returns CDR1 LGHDT and CDR2 YNNKEL (reference sequence). V dropped 4 bases and J dropped 7 bases, with 13 bases sitting between them. The CDR3 runs to 14 residues. CDR3 in DNA: TGTGCCAGCAGCCCGGGCAGGGACCGTGAAAAACTGTTTTTT. The encoded protein is CASSPGRDREKLFF.

In its sample, this clonotype was seen a few times. This chain links TRBV12-3 or TRBV12-4 with TRBJ2-5, with D uncertain. The length of the CDR3 is 14 residues. The ends were cut back, 3 bases at V and 5 bases at J, with 13 bases in the middle. The CDR3 nucleotides read TGTGCCAGCAGTTTCGCGCGGATTGACGAGACCCAGTACTTC. Protein sequence: CASSFARIDETQYF.

This clonotype was found a few times. The chain carries TRBV18 and TRBJ1-1; D is unclear. The V and J ends lost 4 bases and 3 bases respectively, with 12 bases between them. This CDR3 is 14 amino acids long. Germline V gives CDR1 KGHSH, CDR2 LQKENI. CDR3 DNA: TGTGCCAGCTCACGTTCGTTCGGGGACACTGAAGCTTTCTTT. Translating it yields CASSRSFGDTEAFF. Looking up the rest from reference TRBV18 and TRBJ1-1 gives the full variable domain: NAGVMQNPRHLVRRRGQEARLRCSPMKGHSHVYWYRQLPEEGLKFMVYLQKENIIDESGMPKERFSAEFPKEGPSILRIQQVVRGDSAAYFCASSRSFGDTEAFFGQGTRLTVV.

This clonotype was counted ten times or more. V is TRBV19 and J is TRBJ2-2; 11 positions agree with TRBD2. Looked up from germline, CDR1 is LNHDA and CDR2 is SQIVND (reference sequence). The CDR3 length is 18 residues. V gave up 2 bases and J gave up 1 base; unmatched junction bases: 6. The CDR3 is CASSIRLAGGLNTGELFF. CDR3 DNA sequence: TGTGCCAGTAGTATAAGGCTAGCGGGGGGCCTGAACACCGGGGAGCTGTTTTTT. Full variable domain (remainder filled in from reference TRBV19 and TRBJ2-2): DGGITQSPKYLFRKEGQNVTLSCEQNLNHDAMYWYRQDPGQGLRLIYYSQIVNDFQKGDIAEGYSVSREKKESFPLTVTSAQKNPTAFYLCASSIRLAGGLNTGELFFGEGSRLTVL.

J is TRBJ2-1 and V is TRBV11-3; D may be TRBD1 (5 bases). CDR3 length: 14 residues. From germline, CDR1 is SGHNT and CDR2 YENEEA. V lost 1 base to trimming and J lost 10 bases, with 14 bases between them. The CDR3 DNA reads as TGTGCCAGCAGCTTAGGTTCGCAGGGCAGGGAGCAGTTCTTC. Its translation: CASSLGSQGREQFF.

This clonotype was seen a few times. The chain recombines TRBV5-1 with TRBJ2-3, with TRBD2 matching over 11 bases. The ends lost 2 bases at V and 1 base at J; junction bases unmatched: 3. The CDR3 has 16 amino acids. The germline V gene has CDR1 SGHRS and CDR2 YFSETQ. The CDR3 region has the DNA TGCGCCAGCAGCTTAGAGACTAGCGGGGGCACAGATACGCAGTATTTT. Residues: CASSLETSGGTDTQYF.

This clonotype showed up many times. The chain couples TRBV7-2 to TRBJ1-1; 8 nucleotides match TRBD1. Germline lookup yields CDR1 SGHTA and CDR2 FQGNSA. With 0 bases clipped from V and 5 bases from J, the junction kept 8 bases outside the gene matches. The CDR3 contains 16 residues. The CDR3 is CASSLALIRQGTEAFF. The CDR3 coding sequence is TGTGCCAGCAGCTTAGCGCTTATTAGACAGGGGACTGAAGCTTTCTTT.

A few counts support this clonotype. The chain joins TRBV20-1 to TRBJ1-5; the D is unclear. Trimming removed 6 bases at V and 7 bases at J, with 22 bases between. Per germline, CDR1 DFQATT and CDR2 SNEGSKA (reference sequence). The CDR3 is 15 residues long. CDR3 sequence (DNA): TGCAGTGCCCGGGCCTCCTCAGTGGGTGGCCAGCCCCAGCATTTT. As protein: CSARASSVGGQPQHF.

This clonotype appeared many times. The chain recombines TRBV5-1 with TRBJ2-7; D unresolved. In germline, CDR1 is SGHRS, CDR2 YFSETQ. The CDR3 consists of 13 residues. Trimming took off 0 bases at V and 2 bases at J, with 6 bases between the two ends. CDR3 in DNA: TGCGCCAGCAGCTTGGACTTCGCCTACGAGCAGTACTTC. Protein product: CASSLDFAYEQYF. Combining the CDR3 with reference TRBV5-1 and TRBJ2-7 gives the whole variable domain KAGVTQTPRYLIKTRGQQVTLSCSPISGHRSVSWYQQTPGQGLQFLFEYFSETQRNKGNFPGRFSGRQFSNSRSEMNVSTLELGDSALYLCASSLDFAYEQYFGPGTRLTVT.

This clonotype was picked up many times. The chain combines TRBV5-1 with TRBJ2-1; 13 bases fit TRBD2. With V trimmed by 4 bases and J by 6 bases, 4 bases remained unmatched. This CDR3 has 15 amino acids. Per germline, CDR1 SGHRS and CDR2 YFSETQ. CDR3 in DNA: TGCGCCAGCAGCAAAACTAGCGGGGGGGCCAATGAGCAGTTCTTC. Encoded protein: CASSKTSGGANEQFF.

This clonotype was seen ten or more times. This chain joins TRBV12-3 or TRBV12-4 and TRBJ1-5; 7 nucleotides align to TRBD1. V shed 7 bases and J 0 bases; nucleotides not matched to a gene: 6. The CDR3 is made up of 15 amino acids. This CDR3 reads CASTHRGLSNQPQHF. CDR3 DNA: TGTGCCAGCACCCACAGGGGCCTTAGCAATCAGCCCCAGCATTTT.

The chain carries TRBV24-1 and TRBJ2-1; TRBD2 matches 12 bases. J gave up 6 bases and V 5 bases, and 1 base lay outside the gene matches. Per germline, CDR1 KGHDR and CDR2 SFDVKD. The CDR3 length is 14 residues. Here the CDR3 DNA reads TGTGCCACCAGTGGGGGACTAGCGGGCAATGAGCAGTTCTTC. Its protein is CATSGGLAGNEQFF.

The chain has TRBV4-3 and TRBJ2-4; no clear D gene. The V and J ends lost 2 bases and 3 bases respectively, with 14 bases between them. The CDR3 spans 16 residues. CDR1 and CDR2 from the germline V gene are LGHNA and YSLEER. The CDR3 nucleotides read TGCGCCAGCAGCCAAACCACCAGTGGGGTCAAAAACATTCAGTACTTC. Encoded protein: CASSQTTSGVKNIQYF.

This clonotype is judged medium-sized (0.01 to 0.1%). This rearrangement joins TRBV5-1 to TRBJ2-3; 13 nucleotides match TRBD2. The CDR3 runs 17 residues. The germline V gene encodes CDR1 SGHRS and CDR2 YFSETQ. After removal of 3 bases from V and 4 bases from J, the junction contained 8 bases not matched to a gene. This CDR3 reads CASSSLGTSGGADTQYF. In DNA form, the CDR3 reads TGCGCCAGCAGCTCTTTAGGTACTAGCGGGGGGGCAGATACGCAGTATTTT.

J is TRBJ2-1 and V is TRBV20-1; 7 bases match TRBD2. Losses at the gene ends were 5 bases for V and 4 bases for J; bases not matched to a gene: 5. Germline V gene lookup returns CDR1 DFQATT and CDR2 SNEGSKA (reference sequence). The CDR3 runs 13 residues. CDR3 region: CSAVAGLYNEQFF. The DNA for the CDR3 is TGCAGTGCTGTCGCGGGACTATACAATGAGCAGTTCTTC.

The CDR3 loop is CASSLASSSPLHF. CDR3 in DNA: TGTGCCAGCAGCTTAGCCTCGAGTTCACCCCTCCACTTT. The chain is built from TRBV7-2 and TRBJ1-6; no firm D call. The V end was cut by 0 bases, the J end by 9 bases, with 6 bases between. The CDR3 loop spans 13 amino acids. CDR1 and CDR2 from the germline V gene are SGHTA and FQGNSA.

This clonotype was counted ten times or more. This chain uses TRBV7-9 with TRBJ1-1, with TRBD1 as a possible D gene (5 bases). Germline-derived CDR1 and CDR2 are SEHNR and FQNEAQ (reference sequence). Trimming took off 1 base at V and 1 base at J, with 10 bases between the two ends. CDR3 length equals 15 residues. This CDR3 reads CASSLGGQPNTEAFF. CDR3 nucleotide sequence: TGTGCCAGCAGCTTAGGGGGCCAGCCGAACACTGAAGCTTTCTTT.